These 32 T cell receptor beta chains were all obtained from the same sample, sequenced in a study of shared clonotypes between healthy human individuals. Generated by immunoSEQ multiplex PCR, the TCRdb table keeps only in-frame clones and is missing some. The sample carries about 2.3 million clones, approximately 93% recorded once. Sequencing input: naive CD4+ T cells from PBMCs. Subset indicated: CD45RA+ positively selected. Receptors were obtained from a man aged 18 to 30 in good health. Some clones in this sample may be carry-over from other donors' samples.

V and J are TRBV11-2 and TRBJ2-3; D remains ambiguous. The CDR3 loop spans 13 amino acids. The germline CDR1 and CDR2 sequences are SGHAT and FQNNGV. V lost 1 base and J 8 bases, leaving 10 bases between the germline ends. This chain's CDR3 is CASSLGLIVTQYF. In DNA form, the CDR3 reads TGTGCCAGCAGCTTAGGACTGATCGTTACGCAGTATTTT.

Note on this clone: This CDR3 is also generated by other DNA sequences in the sample. This chain links TRBV7-9 with TRBJ2-5, with no clear D. Germline CDR1 and CDR2: SEHNR and FQNEAQ (reference sequence). Between the trimmed V and J ends, which lost 2 bases and 0 bases, there was a span of 4 bases. The CDR3 extends over 13 amino acids. The CDR3 is CASSLRDQETQYF. DNA of the CDR3: TGTGCCAGCAGCTTACGCGACCAAGAGACCCAGTACTTC.

V usage is TRBV15 and J usage is TRBJ1-5; unclear D gene. This CDR3 spans 12 amino acids. The V and J ends lost 4 bases and 6 bases respectively, with 7 bases between them. The germline V gene encodes CDR1 LNHNV and CDR2 YYDKDF (reference sequence). The CDR3 reads CATSTTAQPQHF. The CDR3 DNA reads as TGTGCCACCAGCACGACGGCTCAGCCCCAGCATTTT.

The sample holds one count of this clone. V is TRBV28 and J is TRBJ1-2, with a possible D match to TRBD1 (6 bases). The germline V and J ends were trimmed by 5 bases and 4 bases, with 8 bases remaining between them. The CDR3 is made up of 12 amino acids. CDR1 is MDHEN, CDR2 SYDVKM, per germline. In DNA, the CDR3 is TGTGCCAGCAGTCAGGGGCGCTATGGCTACACCTTC. This translates into CASSQGRYGYTF.

The chain links TRBV5-1 to TRBJ1-2; 9 positions agree with TRBD1. CDR3 size: 14 residues. Per germline, CDR1 SGHRS and CDR2 YFSETQ. V lost 4 bases and J lost 3; bases outside the gene matches: 4. The CDR3 DNA sequence: TGCGCCAGCAGCGCTACAGGGGGCGACTATGGCTACACCTTC. Protein product: CASSATGGDYGYTF. The variable domain in full, with the rest retrieved from reference TRBV5-1 and TRBJ1-2, is KAGVTQTPRYLIKTRGQQVTLSCSPISGHRSVSWYQQTPGQGLQFLFEYFSETQRNKGNFPGRFSGRQFSNSRSEMNVSTLELGDSALYLCASSATGGDYGYTFGSGTRLTVV.

V gene TRBV9 combines with J gene TRBJ2-2; TRBD1 agrees at 8 bases. CDR3 length: 15 residues. After removal of 4 bases from V and 6 bases from J, the junction contained 8 bases not matched to a gene. Per germline, CDR1 SGDLS and CDR2 YYNGEE. The CDR3 loop reads CASSHFQGAPGELFF. In DNA, the CDR3 is TGTGCCAGCAGCCATTTCCAGGGGGCCCCCGGGGAGCTGTTTTTT.

This sequence joins TRBV7-9 and TRBJ1-4; perhaps TRBD1 as D (5 bases). Trimming left V 5 bases short and J 3 bases short, with 10 bases between. The CDR3 sequence is 14 residues long. CDR1 SEHNR and CDR2 FQNEAQ come from the germline V gene (reference sequence). The CDR3 DNA is TGTGCCAGCAGCATCGACAGAGCTAATGAAAAACTGTTTTTT. Protein sequence: CASSIDRANEKLFF.

This sequence joins TRBV5-1 and TRBJ1-5, with D uncertain. This CDR3 comprises 13 residues. CDR1 is SGHRS, CDR2 YFSETQ, per germline. V dropped 2 bases and J dropped 3 bases, with 6 bases sitting between them. The CDR3, as DNA: TGCGCCAGCAGCTTCGGTAACAATCAGCCCCAGCATTTT. Its protein product is CASSFGNNQPQHF.

This sequence joins TRBV29-1 and TRBJ2-2, with D unclear. CDR3 length: 14 residues. From germline, CDR1 is SQVTM and CDR2 ANQGSEA. Trimming pared 4 bases from V and 3 bases from J, leaving 12 bases between. The CDR3 reads CSVGSIGHTGELFF. Here the CDR3 DNA reads TGCAGCGTTGGATCGATCGGTCACACCGGGGAGCTGTTTTTT.

The CDR3 here is CASIIGQGRGGYTF. The DNA for the CDR3 is TGTGCCAGCATAATCGGACAGGGGAGGGGAGGCTACACCTTC. This chain links TRBV28 with TRBJ1-2; 9 nucleotides line up with TRBD1. The CDR3 totals 14 residues. The V and J ends lost 7 bases and 8 bases, in that order; junction bases with no gene match: 11. The germline CDR1 and CDR2 sequences are MDHEN and SYDVKM.

Regarding this clone: The same CDR3 arises from other DNA sequences in this sample as well. This chain uses TRBV19 with TRBJ1-4, with no clear D. Trimming removed 3 bases at V and 8 bases at J, with 7 bases between. The germline CDR1 and CDR2 sequences are LNHDA and SQIVND (reference sequence). The CDR3 extends over 12 amino acids. The CDR3 DNA reads as TGTGCCAGTAGTATTCAAGGCGAAAAACTGTTTTTT. Its protein is CASSIQGEKLFF.

The chain employs TRBV4-3 and TRBJ2-2; 7 bases fit TRBD2. V lost 3 bases and J lost 1; bases outside the gene matches: 11. The CDR3 is 18 residues long. The V gene's germline CDR1 is LGHNA and CDR2 YSLEER. The CDR3 loop reads CASSQSVASGQNTGELFF. In DNA form, the CDR3 reads TGCGCCAGCAGCCAGAGTGTGGCTAGCGGACAGAACACCGGGGAGCTGTTTTTT.

Turning to this clone: It may be a read error: a sequence one base away is much more abundant. Other DNA sequences within the sample encode an identical CDR3. This rearrangement joins TRBV28 to TRBJ1-1; D is unclear. Looked up from germline, CDR1 is MDHEN and CDR2 is SYDVKM. The V end was cut by 2 bases, the J end by 4 bases, with 5 bases between. This CDR3 has 12 amino acids. CDR3 nucleotide sequence: TGTGCCAGCAGTTTAGTGAGCACTGAAGCTTTCTTT. Protein product: CASSLVSTEAFF.

The chain links TRBV10-3 to TRBJ1-6; D may be TRBD1 (6 bases). V lost 5 bases and J 2 bases, leaving 10 bases between the germline ends. The germline CDR1 and CDR2 sequences are ENHRY and SYGVKD. The CDR3 has 15 residues. CDR3 in DNA: TGTGCCATCAGTAAGGGGGGGACCTATAATTCACCCCTCCACTTT. Translation: CAISKGGTYNSPLHF.

This chain uses TRBV28 with TRBJ1-2; TRBD1 aligns across 7 bases. V lost 3 bases and J lost 4; bases outside the gene matches: 5. This CDR3 has 14 amino acids. Germline CDR1 and CDR2: MDHEN and SYDVKM. CDR3 loop: CASSLVQGGYGYTF. The CDR3 DNA reads as TGTGCCAGCAGTTTGGTCCAGGGGGGCTATGGCTACACCTTC.

This rearrangement joins TRBV5-1 to TRBJ2-1; D may be TRBD2 (5 bases). V lost 6 bases, J lost 6 bases, and 19 bases lay in between. CDR3 size: 15 residues. Germline CDR1 SGHRS, CDR2 YFSETQ. CDR3 in amino acids: CASNLGSLISNEQFF. In DNA, the CDR3 is TGCGCCAGCAATCTAGGGAGTTTAATTAGCAATGAGCAGTTCTTC.

The chain recombines TRBV29-1 with TRBJ1-4; tentative D call: TRBD1 (6 bases). Looked up from germline, CDR1 is SQVTM and CDR2 is ANQGSEA. The V and J ends lost 0 bases and 8 bases respectively, with 10 bases between them. CDR3 length: 13 residues. The CDR3: CSVEEGAVEKLFF. The CDR3 DNA is TGCAGCGTTGAAGAGGGGGCCGTGGAAAAACTGTTTTTT. Combining the CDR3 with reference TRBV29-1 and TRBJ1-4 gives the whole variable domain SAVISQKPSRDICQRGTSLTIQCQVDSQVTMMFWYRQQPGQSLTLIATANQGSEATYESGFVIDKFPISRPNLTFSTLTVSNMSPEDSSIYLCSVEEGAVEKLFFGSGTQLSVL.

The genes are TRBV27 and TRBJ2-7, with 13 bases identical to TRBD2. The CDR3 sequence is 13 residues long. The germline CDR1 and CDR2 sequences are MNHEY and SMNVEV (reference sequence). Trimming took 10 bases from V and 2 from J; bases not matched to a gene: 2. The DNA of the CDR3 is TGTGCCACCGGACTAGCGGGGGCCTACGAGCAGTACTTC. Protein product: CATGLAGAYEQYF.

This clone was seen only once. The chain uses TRBV9 and TRBJ2-1; D not resolved. Germline values: CDR1 SGDLS, CDR2 YYNGEE. V was clipped by 3 bases and J by 0 bases, with 7 bases between them. CDR3 size: 14 residues. The CDR3, as DNA: TGTGCCAGCAGCGCCTTAAGCTCCTACAATGAGCAGTTCTTC. Amino acid sequence: CASSALSSYNEQFF.

The chain joins TRBV5-1 to TRBJ2-7, with 9 bases fitting TRBD2. CDR3 size: 16 residues. CDR1 is SGHRS and CDR2 is YFSETQ in the germline V gene. V lost 6 bases to trimming and J lost 7 bases; unmatched junction nucleotides: 17. This CDR3 is CASNPGDGGRAREQYF. The CDR3, as DNA: TGCGCCAGCAACCCCGGGGATGGCGGGAGGGCGCGGGAGCAGTACTTC. Supplemented by reference TRBV5-1 and TRBJ2-7, the full variable domain reads KAGVTQTPRYLIKTRGQQVTLSCSPISGHRSVSWYQQTPGQGLQFLFEYFSETQRNKGNFPGRFSGRQFSNSRSEMNVSTLELGDSALYLCASNPGDGGRAREQYFGPGTRLTVT.

This chain uses TRBV19 with TRBJ2-6, with TRBD1 as a possible D gene (6 bases). Germline V gene lookup returns CDR1 LNHDA and CDR2 SQIVND (reference sequence). The CDR3 has 17 residues. The V gene lost 6 bases and the J gene lost 0 bases, with 15 bases spanning the gap. The CDR3, as DNA: TGTGCCAGTAGGCTGACAGGCTCCAACTCTGGGGCCAACGTCCTGACTTTC. Amino acid sequence: CASRLTGSNSGANVLTF.

The chain joins TRBV2 to TRBJ1-1; D might be TRBD1 (5 bases). Germline V lookup: CDR1 SNHLY, CDR2 FYNNEI. The length of the CDR3 is 13 residues. Trimming left V 6 bases short and J 3 bases short, with 11 bases between. The CDR3 protein is CASRGDGDTEAFF. The CDR3 bases are TGTGCCAGCAGGGGGGACGGAGACACTGAAGCTTTCTTT.

The chain combines TRBV5-1 with TRBJ2-2, with TRBD2 matching over 11 bases. J was trimmed by 7 bases and V by 0 bases; bases with no gene match: 8. This CDR3 region has 17 residues. The germline gives CDR1 SGHRS, CDR2 YFSETQ. The CDR3 protein is CASSLAASGRFVGELFF. The CDR3 DNA sequence: TGCGCCAGCAGCTTGGCCGCTAGCGGGAGGTTCGTCGGGGAGCTGTTTTTT.

The V gene is TRBV6-5, the J gene TRBJ2-7; tentatively, D is TRBD1 or TRBD2 (5 bases each). V lost 7 bases, J lost 1 base, and 11 bases lay in between. The V gene's germline CDR1 is MNHEY and CDR2 SVGAGI. The CDR3 spans 13 residues. The CDR3 region is CASKGTVSYEQYF. The CDR3 DNA reads as TGTGCCAGCAAAGGGACGGTTTCCTACGAGCAGTACTTC.

This clone appeared a single time. This chain links TRBV7-6 with TRBJ2-7; a possible D gene is TRBD1 (6 bases). CDR3 size: 12 residues. With 1 base removed from V and 7 bases from J, the gap between germline ends came to 8 bases. Germline-derived CDR1 and CDR2 are SGHVS and FNYEAQ. CDR3 nucleotides: TGTGCCAGCAGCTTAGTAAGGGGGGAGCAGTACTTC. Translated: CASSLVRGEQYF.

The chain has TRBV7-7 and TRBJ2-3; tentatively, D is TRBD1 or TRBD2 (6 bases each). Germline assignment: CDR1 SSHAT and CDR2 FNYEAQ (reference sequence). The CDR3 extends over 15 amino acids. V lost 1 base and J 3 bases, leaving 11 bases between the germline ends. This CDR3 reads CASSLVGGSTDTQYF. CDR3 bases: TGTGCCAGCAGCTTAGTGGGGGGCAGTACAGATACGCAGTATTTT.

This rearrangement joins TRBV28 to TRBJ2-3; D is undetermined. V lost 4 bases and J 4 bases, leaving 18 bases between the germline ends. This CDR3 spans 16 amino acids. Per the germline V gene, CDR1 is MDHEN and CDR2 is SYDVKM. CDR3 sequence reads: CASSSARIPVADTQYF. CDR3 nucleotides: TGTGCCAGCAGTTCAGCGCGCATCCCCGTAGCAGATACGCAGTATTTT.

The sample holds one count of this clone. This chain uses TRBV28 with TRBJ2-5; D possibly corresponds to TRBD2 (7 bases). Trimming stripped 2 bases from V and 4 bases from J, with 14 bases between. This CDR3 spans 15 amino acids. CDR1 is MDHEN and CDR2 is SYDVKM in the germline V gene. CDR3 region: CASSLGGASGETQYF. The CDR3 nucleotides are TGTGCCAGCAGTTTAGGGGGGGCGAGTGGAGAGACCCAGTACTTC.

CDR3 nucleotides: TGCGCCAGCAGCACAACAGGGAGCGGAAACACCATATATTTT. Protein sequence: CASSTTGSGNTIYF. The chain links TRBV4-3 to TRBJ1-3, with a weak D call TRBD1 (6 bases). V was shortened by 5 bases and J by 4 bases, with 12 bases between the two germline ends. Per the germline V gene, CDR1 is LGHNA and CDR2 is YSLEER. The CDR3 covers 14 residues.

This clone has only one observation. The chain uses TRBV19 and TRBJ1-2; 8 bases map to TRBD1. V gave up 5 bases and J gave up 7 bases; unmatched junction bases: 15. CDR3 length: 16 residues. The germline gives CDR1 LNHDA, CDR2 SQIVND (reference sequence). In DNA, the CDR3 is TGTGCCAGTAGTCTAAGTCACGACAGGGGCCTCTTTGGCTACACCTTC. As protein: CASSLSHDRGLFGYTF. The variable domain in full, completed from reference TRBV19 and TRBJ1-2, reads DGGITQSPKYLFRKEGQNVTLSCEQNLNHDAMYWYRQDPGQGLRLIYYSQIVNDFQKGDIAEGYSVSREKKESFPLTVTSAQKNPTAFYLCASSLSHDRGLFGYTFGSGTRLTVV.

The chain links TRBV28 to TRBJ2-5; 8 positions match TRBD2. Unmatched junction bases numbered 11, after V lost 5 bases and J lost 6 bases. This CDR3 is built from 15 residues. CDR1 is MDHEN and CDR2 is SYDVKM in the germline V gene. The DNA for the CDR3 is TGTGCCAGCAGTGGGAGCGGGACTAGTGAGCAGACCCAGTACTTC. It translates to CASSGSGTSEQTQYF. The full variable domain, in which reference TRBV28 and TRBJ2-5 provide the parts outside the CDR3, is DVKVTQSSRYLVKRTGEKVFLECVQDMDHENMFWYRQDPGLGLRLIYFSYDVKMKEKGDIPEGYSVSREKKERFSLILESASTNQTSMYLCASSGSGTSEQTQYFGPGTRLLVL.

The gene calls are TRBV11-2 and TRBJ1-1, with D perhaps matching TRBD1 (5 bases). Trimming stripped 1 base from V and 0 bases from J, with 12 bases between. The CDR3 totals 16 residues. Germline V gene lookup returns CDR1 SGHAT and CDR2 FQNNGV. The CDR3 coding sequence is TGTGCCAGCAGCTTAGTTCAGGGCTTTATGAACACTGAAGCTTTCTTT. Translation: CASSLVQGFMNTEAFF. The full variable domain, rest sourced from reference TRBV11-2 and TRBJ1-1, is EAGVAQSPRYKIIEKRQSVAFWCNPISGHATLYWYQQILGQGPKLLIQFQNNGVVDDSQLPKDRFSAERLKGVDSTLKIQPAKLEDSAVYLCASSLVQGFMNTEAFFGQGTRLTVV.